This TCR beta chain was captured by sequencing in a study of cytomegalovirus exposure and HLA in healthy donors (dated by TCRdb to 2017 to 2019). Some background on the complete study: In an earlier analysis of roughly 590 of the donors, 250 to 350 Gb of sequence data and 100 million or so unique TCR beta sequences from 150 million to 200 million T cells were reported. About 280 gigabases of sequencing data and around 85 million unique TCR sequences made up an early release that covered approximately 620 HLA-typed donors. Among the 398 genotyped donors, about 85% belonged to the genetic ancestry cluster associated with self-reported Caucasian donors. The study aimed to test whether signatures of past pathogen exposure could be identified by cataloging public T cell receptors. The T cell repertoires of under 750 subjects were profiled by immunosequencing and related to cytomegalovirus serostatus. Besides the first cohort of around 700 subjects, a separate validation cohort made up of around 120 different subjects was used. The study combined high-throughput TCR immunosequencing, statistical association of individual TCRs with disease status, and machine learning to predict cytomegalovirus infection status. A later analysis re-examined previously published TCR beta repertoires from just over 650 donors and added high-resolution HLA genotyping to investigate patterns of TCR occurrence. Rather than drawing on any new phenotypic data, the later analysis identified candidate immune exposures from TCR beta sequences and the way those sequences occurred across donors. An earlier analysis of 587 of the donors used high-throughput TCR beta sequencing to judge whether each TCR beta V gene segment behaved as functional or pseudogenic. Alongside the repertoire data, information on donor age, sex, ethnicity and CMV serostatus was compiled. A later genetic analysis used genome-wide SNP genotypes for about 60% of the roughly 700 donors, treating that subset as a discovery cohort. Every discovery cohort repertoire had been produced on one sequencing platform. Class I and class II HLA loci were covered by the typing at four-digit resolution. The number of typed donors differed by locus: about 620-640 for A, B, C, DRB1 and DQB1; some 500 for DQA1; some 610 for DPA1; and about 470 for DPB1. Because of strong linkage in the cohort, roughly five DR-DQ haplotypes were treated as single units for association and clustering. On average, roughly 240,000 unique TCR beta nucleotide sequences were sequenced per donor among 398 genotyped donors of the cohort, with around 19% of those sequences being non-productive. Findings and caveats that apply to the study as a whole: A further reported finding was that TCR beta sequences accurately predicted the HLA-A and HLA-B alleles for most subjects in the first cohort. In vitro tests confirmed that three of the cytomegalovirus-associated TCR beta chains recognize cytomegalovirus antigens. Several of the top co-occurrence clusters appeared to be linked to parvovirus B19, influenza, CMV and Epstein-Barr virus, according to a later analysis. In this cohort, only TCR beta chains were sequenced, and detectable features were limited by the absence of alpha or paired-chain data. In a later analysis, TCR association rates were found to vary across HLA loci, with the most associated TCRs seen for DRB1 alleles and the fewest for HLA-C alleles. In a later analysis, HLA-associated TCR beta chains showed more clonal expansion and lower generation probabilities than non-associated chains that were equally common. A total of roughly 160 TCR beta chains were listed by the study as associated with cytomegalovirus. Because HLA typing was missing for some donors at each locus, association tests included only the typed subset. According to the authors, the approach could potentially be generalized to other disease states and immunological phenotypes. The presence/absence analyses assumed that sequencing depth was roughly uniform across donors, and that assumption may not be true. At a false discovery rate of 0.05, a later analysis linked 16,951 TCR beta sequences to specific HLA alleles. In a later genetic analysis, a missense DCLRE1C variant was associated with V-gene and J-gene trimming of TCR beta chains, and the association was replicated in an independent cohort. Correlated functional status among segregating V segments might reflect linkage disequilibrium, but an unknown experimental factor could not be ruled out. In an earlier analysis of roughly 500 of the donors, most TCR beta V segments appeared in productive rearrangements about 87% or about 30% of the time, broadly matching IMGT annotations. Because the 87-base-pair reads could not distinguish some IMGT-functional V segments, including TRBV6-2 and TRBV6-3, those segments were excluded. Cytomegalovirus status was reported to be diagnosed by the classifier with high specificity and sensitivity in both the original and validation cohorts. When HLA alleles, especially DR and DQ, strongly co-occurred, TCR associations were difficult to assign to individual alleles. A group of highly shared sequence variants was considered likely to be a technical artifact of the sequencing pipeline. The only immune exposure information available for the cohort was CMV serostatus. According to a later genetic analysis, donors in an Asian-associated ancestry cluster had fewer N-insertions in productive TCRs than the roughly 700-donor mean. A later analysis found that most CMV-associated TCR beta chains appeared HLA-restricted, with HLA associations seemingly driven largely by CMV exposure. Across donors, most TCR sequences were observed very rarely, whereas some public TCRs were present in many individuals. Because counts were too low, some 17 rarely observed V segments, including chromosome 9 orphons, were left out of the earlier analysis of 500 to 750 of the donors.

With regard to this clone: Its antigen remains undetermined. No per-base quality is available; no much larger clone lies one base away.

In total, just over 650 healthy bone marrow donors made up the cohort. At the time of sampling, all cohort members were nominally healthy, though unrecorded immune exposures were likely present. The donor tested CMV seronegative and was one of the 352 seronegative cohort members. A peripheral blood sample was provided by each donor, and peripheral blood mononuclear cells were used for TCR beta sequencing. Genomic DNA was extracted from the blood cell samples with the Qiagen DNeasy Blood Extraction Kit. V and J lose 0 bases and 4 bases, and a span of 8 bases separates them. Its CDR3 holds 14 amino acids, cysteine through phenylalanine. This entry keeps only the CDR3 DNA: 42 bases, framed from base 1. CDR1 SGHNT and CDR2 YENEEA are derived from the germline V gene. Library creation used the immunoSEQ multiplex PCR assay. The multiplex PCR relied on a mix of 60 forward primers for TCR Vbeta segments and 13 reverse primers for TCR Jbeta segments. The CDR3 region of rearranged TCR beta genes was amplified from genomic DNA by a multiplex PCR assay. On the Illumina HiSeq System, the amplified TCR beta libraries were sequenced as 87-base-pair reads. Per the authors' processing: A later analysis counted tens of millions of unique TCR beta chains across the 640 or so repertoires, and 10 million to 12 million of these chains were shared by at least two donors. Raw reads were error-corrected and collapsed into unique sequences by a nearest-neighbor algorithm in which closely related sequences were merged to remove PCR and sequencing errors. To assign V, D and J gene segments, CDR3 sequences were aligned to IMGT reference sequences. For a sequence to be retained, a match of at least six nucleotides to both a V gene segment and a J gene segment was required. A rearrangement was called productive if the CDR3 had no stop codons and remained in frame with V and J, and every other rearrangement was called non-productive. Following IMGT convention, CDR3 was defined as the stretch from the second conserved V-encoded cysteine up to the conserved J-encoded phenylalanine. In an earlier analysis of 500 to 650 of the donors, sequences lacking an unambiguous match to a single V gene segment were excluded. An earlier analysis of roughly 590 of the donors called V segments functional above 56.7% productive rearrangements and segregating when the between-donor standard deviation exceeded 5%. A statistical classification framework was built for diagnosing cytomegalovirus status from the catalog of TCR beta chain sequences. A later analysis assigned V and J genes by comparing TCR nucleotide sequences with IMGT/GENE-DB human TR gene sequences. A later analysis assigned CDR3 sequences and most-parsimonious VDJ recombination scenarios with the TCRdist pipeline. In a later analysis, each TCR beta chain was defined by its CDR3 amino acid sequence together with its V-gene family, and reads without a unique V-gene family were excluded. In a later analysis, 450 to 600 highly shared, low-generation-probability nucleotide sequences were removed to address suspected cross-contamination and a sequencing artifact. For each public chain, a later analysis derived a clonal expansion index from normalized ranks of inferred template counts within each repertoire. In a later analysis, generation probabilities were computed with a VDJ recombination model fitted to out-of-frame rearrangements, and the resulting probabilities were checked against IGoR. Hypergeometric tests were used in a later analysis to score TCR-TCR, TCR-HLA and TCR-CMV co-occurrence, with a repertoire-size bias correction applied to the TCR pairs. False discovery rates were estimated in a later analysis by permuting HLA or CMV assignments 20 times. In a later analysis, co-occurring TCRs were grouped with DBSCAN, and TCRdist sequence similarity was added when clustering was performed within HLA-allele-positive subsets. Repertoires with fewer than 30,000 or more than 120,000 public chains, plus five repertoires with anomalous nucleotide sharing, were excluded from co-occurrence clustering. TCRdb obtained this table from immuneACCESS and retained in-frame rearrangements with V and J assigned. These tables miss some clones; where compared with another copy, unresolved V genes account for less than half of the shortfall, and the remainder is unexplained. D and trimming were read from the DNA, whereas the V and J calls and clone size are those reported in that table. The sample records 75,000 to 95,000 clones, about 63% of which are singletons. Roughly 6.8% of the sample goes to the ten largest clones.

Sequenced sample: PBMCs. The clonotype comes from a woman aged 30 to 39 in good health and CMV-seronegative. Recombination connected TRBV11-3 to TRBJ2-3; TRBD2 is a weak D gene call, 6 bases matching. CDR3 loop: CASSLEWGADTQYF. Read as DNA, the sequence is TGTGCCAGCAGCTTAGAGTGGGGGGCAGATACGCAGTATTTT.